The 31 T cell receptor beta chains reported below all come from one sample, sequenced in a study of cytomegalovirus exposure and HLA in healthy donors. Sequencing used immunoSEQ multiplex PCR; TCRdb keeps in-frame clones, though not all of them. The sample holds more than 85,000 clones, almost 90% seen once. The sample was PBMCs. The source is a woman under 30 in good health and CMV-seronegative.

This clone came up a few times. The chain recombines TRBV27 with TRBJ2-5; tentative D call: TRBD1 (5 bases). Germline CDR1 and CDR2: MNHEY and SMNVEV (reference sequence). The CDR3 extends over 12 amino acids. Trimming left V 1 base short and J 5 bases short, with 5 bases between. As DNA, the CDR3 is TGTGCCAGCAGTTTATACAGGGAGACCCAGTACTTC. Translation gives CASSLYRETQYF.

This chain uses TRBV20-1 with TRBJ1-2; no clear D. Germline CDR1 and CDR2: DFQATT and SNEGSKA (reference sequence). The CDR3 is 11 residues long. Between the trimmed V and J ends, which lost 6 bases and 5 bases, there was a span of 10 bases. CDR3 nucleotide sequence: TGCAGTGCCCCGCCCGAGTATGGCTACACCTTC. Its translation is CSAPPEYGYTF.

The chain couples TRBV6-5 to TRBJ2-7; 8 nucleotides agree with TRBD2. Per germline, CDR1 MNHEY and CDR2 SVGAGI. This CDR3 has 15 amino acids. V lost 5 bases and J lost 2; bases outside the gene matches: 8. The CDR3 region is CASSVSSGFPYEQYF. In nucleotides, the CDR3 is TGTGCCAGCAGTGTCTCTAGCGGGTTTCCCTACGAGCAGTACTTC.

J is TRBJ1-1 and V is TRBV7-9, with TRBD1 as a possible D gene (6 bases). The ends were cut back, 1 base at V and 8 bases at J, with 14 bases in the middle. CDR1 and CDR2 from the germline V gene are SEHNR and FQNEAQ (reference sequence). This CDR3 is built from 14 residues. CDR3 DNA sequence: TGTGCCAGCAGCTTAGAGGTAAGACAGGCCGAAGCTTTCTTT. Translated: CASSLEVRQAEAFF.

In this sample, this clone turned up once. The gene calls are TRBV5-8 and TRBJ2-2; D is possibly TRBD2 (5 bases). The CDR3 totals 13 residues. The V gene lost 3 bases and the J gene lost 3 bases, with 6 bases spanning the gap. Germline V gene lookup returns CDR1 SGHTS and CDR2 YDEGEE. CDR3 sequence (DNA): TGTGCCAGCAGCTGGACTTACACCGGGGAGCTGTTTTTT. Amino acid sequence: CASSWTYTGELFF.

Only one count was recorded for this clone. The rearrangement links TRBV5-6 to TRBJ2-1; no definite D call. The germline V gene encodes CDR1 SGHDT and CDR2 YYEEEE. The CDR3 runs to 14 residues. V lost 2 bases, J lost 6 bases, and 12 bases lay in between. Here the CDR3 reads CASSFRRAGNEQFF. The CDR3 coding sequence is TGTGCCAGCAGCTTTCGGCGTGCAGGCAATGAGCAGTTCTTC.

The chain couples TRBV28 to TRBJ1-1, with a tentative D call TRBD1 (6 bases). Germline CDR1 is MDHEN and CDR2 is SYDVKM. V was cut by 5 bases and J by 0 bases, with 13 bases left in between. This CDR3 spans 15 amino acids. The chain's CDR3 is CASSPPGTMNTEAFF. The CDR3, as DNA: TGTGCCAGCAGTCCACCCGGGACAATGAACACTGAAGCTTTCTTT.

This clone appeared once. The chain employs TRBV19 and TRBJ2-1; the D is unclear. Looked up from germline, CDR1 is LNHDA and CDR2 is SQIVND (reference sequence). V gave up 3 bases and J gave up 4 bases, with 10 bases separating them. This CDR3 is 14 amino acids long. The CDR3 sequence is CASSIWARYNEQFF. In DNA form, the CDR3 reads TGTGCCAGTAGTATTTGGGCTCGATACAATGAGCAGTTCTTC.

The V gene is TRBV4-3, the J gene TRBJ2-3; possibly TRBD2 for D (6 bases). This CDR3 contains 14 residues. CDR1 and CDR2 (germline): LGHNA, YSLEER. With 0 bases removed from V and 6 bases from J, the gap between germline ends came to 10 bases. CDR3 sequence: CASSQDGGRDTQYF. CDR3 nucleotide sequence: TGCGCCAGCAGCCAAGATGGGGGGAGGGATACGCAGTATTTT.

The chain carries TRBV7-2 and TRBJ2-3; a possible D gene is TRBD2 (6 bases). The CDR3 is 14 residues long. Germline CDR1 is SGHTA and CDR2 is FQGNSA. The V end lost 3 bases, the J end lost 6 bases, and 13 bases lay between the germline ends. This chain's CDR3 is CASSFGGEKDTQYF. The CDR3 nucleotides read TGTGCCAGCAGCTTTGGAGGGGAGAAGGATACGCAGTATTTT.

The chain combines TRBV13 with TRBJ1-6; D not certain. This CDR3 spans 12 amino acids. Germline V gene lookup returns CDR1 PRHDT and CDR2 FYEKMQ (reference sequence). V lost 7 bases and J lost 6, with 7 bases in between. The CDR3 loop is CASNIGNSPLHF. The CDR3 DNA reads TGTGCCAGCAACATTGGTAATTCACCCCTCCACTTT. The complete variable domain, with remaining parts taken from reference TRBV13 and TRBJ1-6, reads AAGVIQSPRHLIKEKRETATLKCYPIPRHDTVYWYQQGPGQDPQFLISFYEKMQSDKGSIPDRFSAQQFSDYHSELNMSSLELGDSALYFCASNIGNSPLHFGNGTRLTVT.

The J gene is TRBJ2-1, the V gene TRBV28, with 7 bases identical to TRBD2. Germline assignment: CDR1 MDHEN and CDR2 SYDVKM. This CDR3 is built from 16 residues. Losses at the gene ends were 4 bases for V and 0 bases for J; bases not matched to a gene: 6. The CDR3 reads CASSSGGSSSYNEQFF. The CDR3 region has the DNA TGTGCCAGCAGTTCCGGGGGGTCGAGCTCCTACAATGAGCAGTTCTTC.

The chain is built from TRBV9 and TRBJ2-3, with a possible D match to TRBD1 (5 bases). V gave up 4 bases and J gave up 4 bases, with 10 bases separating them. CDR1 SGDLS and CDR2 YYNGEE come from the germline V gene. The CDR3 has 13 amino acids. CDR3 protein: CASSRQGPDTQYF. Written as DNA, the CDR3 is TGTGCCAGCAGCAGGCAGGGCCCAGATACGCAGTATTTT.

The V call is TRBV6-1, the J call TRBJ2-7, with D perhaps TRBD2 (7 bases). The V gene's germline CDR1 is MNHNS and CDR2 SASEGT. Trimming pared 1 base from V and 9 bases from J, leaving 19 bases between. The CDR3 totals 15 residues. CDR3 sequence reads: CASSEGGGVPLGQYF. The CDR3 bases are TGTGCCAGCAGTGAAGGAGGGGGGGTCCCTTTGGGGCAGTACTTC.

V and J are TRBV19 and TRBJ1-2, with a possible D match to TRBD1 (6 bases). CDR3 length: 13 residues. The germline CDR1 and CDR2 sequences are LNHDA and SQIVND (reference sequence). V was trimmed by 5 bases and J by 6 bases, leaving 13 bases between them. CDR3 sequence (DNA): TGTGCCAGTAGTGTTTGGACAGTCGATGGCTACACCTTC. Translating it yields CASSVWTVDGYTF.

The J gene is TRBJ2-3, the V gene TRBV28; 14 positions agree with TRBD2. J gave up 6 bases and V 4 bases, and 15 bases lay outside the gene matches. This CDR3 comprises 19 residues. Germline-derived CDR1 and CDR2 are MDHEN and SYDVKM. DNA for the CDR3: TGTGCCAGCAGTTATCCTCTTGGACTAGCGGGGGGATCGGGTGATACGCAGTATTTT. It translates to CASSYPLGLAGGSGDTQYF.

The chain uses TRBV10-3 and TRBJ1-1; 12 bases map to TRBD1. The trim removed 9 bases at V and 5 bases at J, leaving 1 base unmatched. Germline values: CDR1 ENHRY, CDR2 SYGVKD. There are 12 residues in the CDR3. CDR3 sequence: CAMGQGATEAFF. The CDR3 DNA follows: TGTGCCATGGGACAGGGGGCTACTGAAGCTTTCTTT.

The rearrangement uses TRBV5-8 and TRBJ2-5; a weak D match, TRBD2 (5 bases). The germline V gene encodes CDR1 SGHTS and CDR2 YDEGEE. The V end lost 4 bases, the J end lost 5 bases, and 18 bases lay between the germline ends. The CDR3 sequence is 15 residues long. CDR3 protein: CASSSRGHVGETQYF. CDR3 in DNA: TGTGCCAGCAGCAGTCGAGGGCATGTGGGGGAGACCCAGTACTTC.

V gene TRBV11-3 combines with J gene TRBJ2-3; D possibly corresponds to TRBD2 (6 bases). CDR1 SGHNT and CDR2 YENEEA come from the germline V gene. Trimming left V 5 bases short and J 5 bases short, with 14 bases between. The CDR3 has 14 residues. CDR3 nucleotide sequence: TGTGCCAGCAGCCCAGGGCAGGGAGGAGATACGCAGTATTTT. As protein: CASSPGQGGDTQYF.

The CDR3 loop is CASSIMRTTYTF. DNA of the CDR3: TGTGCCAGTAGTATAATGAGGACAACCTACACCTTC. This sequence joins TRBV19 and TRBJ1-2; tentative D call: TRBD1 (5 bases). V was clipped by 2 bases and J by 10 bases, with 11 bases between them. The CDR3 consists of 12 residues. CDR1 is LNHDA and CDR2 is SQIVND in the germline V gene (reference sequence).

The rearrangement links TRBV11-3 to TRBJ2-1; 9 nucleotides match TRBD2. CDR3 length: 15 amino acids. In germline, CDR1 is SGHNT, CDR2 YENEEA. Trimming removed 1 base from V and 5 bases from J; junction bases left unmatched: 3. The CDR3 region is CASSLGGGAHNEQFF. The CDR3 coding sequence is TGTGCCAGCAGCTTAGGCGGGGGGGCCCACAATGAGCAGTTCTTC.

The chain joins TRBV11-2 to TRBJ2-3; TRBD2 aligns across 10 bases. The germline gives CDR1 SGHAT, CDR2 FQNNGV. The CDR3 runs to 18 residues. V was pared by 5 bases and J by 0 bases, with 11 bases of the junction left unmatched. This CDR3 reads CASSPGLAHESSTDTQYF. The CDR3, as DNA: TGTGCCAGCAGCCCGGGACTAGCGCACGAGTCTAGCACAGATACGCAGTATTTT. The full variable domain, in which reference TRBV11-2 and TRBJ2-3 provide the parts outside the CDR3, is EAGVAQSPRYKIIEKRQSVAFWCNPISGHATLYWYQQILGQGPKLLIQFQNNGVVDDSQLPKDRFSAERLKGVDSTLKIQPAKLEDSAVYLCASSPGLAHESSTDTQYFGPGTRLTVL.

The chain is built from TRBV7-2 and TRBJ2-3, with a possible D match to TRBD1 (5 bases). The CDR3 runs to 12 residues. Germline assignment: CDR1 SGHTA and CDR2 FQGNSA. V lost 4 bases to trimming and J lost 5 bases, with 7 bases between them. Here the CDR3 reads CASSSDRDTQYF. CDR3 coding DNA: TGTGCCAGCAGCTCCGACAGAGATACGCAGTATTTT.

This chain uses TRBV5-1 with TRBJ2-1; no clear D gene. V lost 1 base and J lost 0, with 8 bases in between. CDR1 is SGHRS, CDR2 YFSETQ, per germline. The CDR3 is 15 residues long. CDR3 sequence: CASSLLSPSYNEQFF. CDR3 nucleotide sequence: TGCGCCAGCAGCTTGTTATCCCCCTCCTACAATGAGCAGTTCTTC.

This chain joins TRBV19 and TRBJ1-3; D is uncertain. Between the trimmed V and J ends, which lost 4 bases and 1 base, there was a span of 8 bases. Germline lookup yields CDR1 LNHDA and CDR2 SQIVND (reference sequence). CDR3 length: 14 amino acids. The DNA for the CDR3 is TGTGCCAGTAGTACGTCGGGGTCTGGAAACACCATATATTTT. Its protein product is CASSTSGSGNTIYF.

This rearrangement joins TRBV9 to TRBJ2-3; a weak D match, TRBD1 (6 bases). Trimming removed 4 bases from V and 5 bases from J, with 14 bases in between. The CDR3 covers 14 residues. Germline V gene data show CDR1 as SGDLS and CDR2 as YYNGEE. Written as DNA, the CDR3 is TGTGCCAGCAGCCCCGCAGGGGTAAGAGATACGCAGTATTTT. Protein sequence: CASSPAGVRDTQYF.

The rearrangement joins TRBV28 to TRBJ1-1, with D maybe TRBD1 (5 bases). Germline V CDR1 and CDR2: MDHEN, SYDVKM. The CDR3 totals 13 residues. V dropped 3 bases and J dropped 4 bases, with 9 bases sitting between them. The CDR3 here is CASSLGGTTEAFF. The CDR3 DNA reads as TGTGCCAGCAGTTTGGGGGGGACCACTGAAGCTTTCTTT. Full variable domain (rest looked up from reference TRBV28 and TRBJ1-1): DVKVTQSSRYLVKRTGEKVFLECVQDMDHENMFWYRQDPGLGLRLIYFSYDVKMKEKGDIPEGYSVSREKKERFSLILESASTNQTSMYLCASSLGGTTEAFFGQGTRLTVV.

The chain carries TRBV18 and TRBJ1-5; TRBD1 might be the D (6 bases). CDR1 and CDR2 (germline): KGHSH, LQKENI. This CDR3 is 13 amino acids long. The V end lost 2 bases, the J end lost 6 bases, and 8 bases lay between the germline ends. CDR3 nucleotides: TGTGCCAGCTCACCAGGGGGCAGTCAGCCCCAGCATTTT. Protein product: CASSPGGSQPQHF.

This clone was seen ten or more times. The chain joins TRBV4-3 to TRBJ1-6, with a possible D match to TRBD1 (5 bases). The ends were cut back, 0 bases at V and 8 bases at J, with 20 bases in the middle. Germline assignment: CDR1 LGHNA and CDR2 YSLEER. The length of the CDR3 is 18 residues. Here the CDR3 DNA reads TGCGCCAGCAGCCAAGAGTGGGGCGACGGTTCCGGGTATTCACCCCTCCACTTT. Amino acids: CASSQEWGDGSGYSPLHF.

The CDR3 DNA reads as TGTGCCAGCAGTAAGGGCCGGGACTCCTACACAGATACGCAGTATTTT. Its protein is CASSKGRDSYTDTQYF. The chain combines TRBV2 with TRBJ2-3; tentative D call: TRBD2 (6 bases). The CDR3 has 16 residues. Germline V gene sequence: CDR1 SNHLY, CDR2 FYNNEI. The V end lost 5 bases, the J end lost 2 bases, and 17 bases lay between the germline ends.

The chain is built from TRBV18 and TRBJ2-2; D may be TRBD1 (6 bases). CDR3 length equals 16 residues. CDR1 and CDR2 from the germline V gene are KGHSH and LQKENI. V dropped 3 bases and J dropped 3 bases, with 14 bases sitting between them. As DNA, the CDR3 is TGTGCCAGCTCACCCACGGAGACAGGCCACACCGGGGAGCTGTTTTTT. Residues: CASSPTETGHTGELFF.